What follows are 22 T cell receptor beta chains derived from one specimen sequenced in a study of early T cells in non-severe SARS-CoV-2 infection (dated by TCRdb to 2020 to 2023). Library preparation used 5' RACE. The run used a NextSeq 500. TCRdb applied fastp at Q25 and MiXCR to the public reads, then kept only in-frame beta chains. Every distinct CDR3 protein forms one entry, paired with its most common genes and DNA. A total of about 90,000 distinct CDR3 sequences appear in this sample, 12% of them only once. Under 4.5% of the sample lies in the top ten. Source: whole blood, taken at baseline. The source of these receptors is an adult who was a healthcare worker with PCR-confirmed SARS-CoV-2 infection or an uninfected control (not recorded which).

At least ten counts were recorded for this clonotype. The CDR3 is CASSSSNRGLGYTF. CDR3 sequence (DNA): TGTGCCAGCAGTTCAAGCAACAGGGGGCTGGGCTACACCTTC. V is TRBV27 and J is TRBJ1-2; 9 positions match TRBD1. CDR3 size: 14 residues. From germline, CDR1 is MNHEY and CDR2 SMNVEV (reference sequence). Unmatched junction bases numbered 8, after V lost 4 bases and J lost 8 bases.

This chain connects TRBV6-5 to TRBJ1-1; D unclear. The length of the CDR3 is 17 residues. Germline-derived CDR1 and CDR2 are MNHEY and SVGAGI. V lost 6 bases to trimming and J lost 0 bases, with 20 bases between them. The CDR3 sequence is CASRPARTWAVNTEAFF. Here the CDR3 DNA reads TGTGCCAGCAGGCCCGCAAGGACCTGGGCGGTGAACACTGAAGCTTTCTTT.

This clonotype was observed a few times. This chain connects TRBV5-1 to TRBJ2-2; D remains unclear. Between the trimmed V and J ends, which lost 0 bases and 4 bases, there was a span of 10 bases. CDR3 length equals 15 residues. Germline-derived CDR1 and CDR2 are SGHRS and YFSETQ. DNA of the CDR3: TGCGCCAGCAGCTTGGAAGGGTGGAGCACCGGGGAGCTGTTTTTT. It yields the protein CASSLEGWSTGELFF.

This clonotype was seen just once. The chain carries TRBV28 and TRBJ1-5; D remains ambiguous. Looked up from germline, CDR1 is MDHEN and CDR2 is SYDVKM. With 3 bases removed from V and 2 bases from J, the gap between germline ends came to 14 bases. This CDR3 has 16 residues. The CDR3 protein is CASSFQVVLGNQPQHF. The CDR3 nucleotides read TGTGCCAGCAGTTTTCAGGTTGTCTTGGGCAATCAGCCCCAGCATTTT.

This clonotype occurred a few times. The chain recombines TRBV24-1 with TRBJ2-3; the D is unclear. Trimming shortened V by 0 bases and J by 5 bases, and 8 bases separated the two germline ends. Per the germline V gene, CDR1 is KGHDR and CDR2 is SFDVKD. This CDR3 comprises 14 residues. This chain's CDR3 is CATSDLGPGDTQYF. DNA of the CDR3: TGTGCCACCAGTGATTTGGGCCCCGGAGATACGCAGTATTTT.

This sequence joins TRBV20-1 and TRBJ2-7, with 10 positions matching TRBD2. The CDR3 contains 13 residues. Germline V CDR1 and CDR2: DFQATT, SNEGSKA (reference sequence). The V and J ends lost 3 bases and 9 bases, in that order; junction bases with no gene match: 8. This CDR3 reads CSASSLAGEVQYF. CDR3 in DNA: TGCAGTGCTAGCAGCCTAGCGGGAGAAGTGCAGTACTTC.

This clonotype has more than one count but fewer than ten. Germline is not matched at one junction end, which may reflect a read error. The chain uses TRBV24-1 and TRBJ1-5, with unresolved D. The V gene's germline CDR1 is KGHDR and CDR2 SFDVKD. The CDR3 length is 9 residues. The CDR3 nucleotides are TGTGCCACCAGTGCCGACTGGACTTTT. The encoded protein is CATSADWTF.

The V call is TRBV12-3 or TRBV12-4, the J call TRBJ1-5, with 9 positions matching TRBD1. Unmatched junction bases numbered 6, after V lost 5 bases and J lost 4 bases. The CDR3 contains 15 residues. The CDR3 nucleotides read TGTGCCAGCAGTAGAGGACAGGGGTGGAATCAGCCCCAGCATTTT. It specifies CASSRGQGWNQPQHF.

This clonotype was detected only a few times. V usage is TRBV14 and J usage is TRBJ2-7; 8 bases line up with TRBD1. V lost 6 bases, J lost 6 bases, and 7 bases stayed unmatched. The V gene's germline CDR1 is SGHDN and CDR2 FVKESK. This CDR3 is built from 13 residues. CDR3 sequence (DNA): TGTGCCAGCAGTGACAGGGGACGCGGCGAGCAGTACTTC. Translation: CASSDRGRGEQYF.

This clonotype was picked up many times. The chain carries TRBV12-3 or TRBV12-4 and TRBJ1-5; 7 positions agree with TRBD1. This CDR3 is 14 amino acids long. Trimming cost V 5 bases and J 7 bases; bases outside gene matches: 8. The CDR3 DNA reads TGTGCCAGCAGTCAACGACAGGGCCGGCAGCCCCAGCATTTT. Amino acid sequence: CASSQRQGRQPQHF.

In this sample, this clonotype turned up a few times. V gene TRBV10-1 combines with J gene TRBJ1-4, with D hard to call. V lost 5 bases and J lost 5, with 9 bases in between. CDR3 length equals 13 residues. The germline V gene has CDR1 WNHNN and CDR2 SYGVQD (reference sequence). CDR3 DNA sequence: TGCGCCAGCAGTAGGAGGGTGAATGAAAAACTGTTTTTT. As protein: CASSRRVNEKLFF.

The chain joins TRBV12-3 or TRBV12-4 to TRBJ1-3, with 8 bases lining up with TRBD1. J gave up 0 bases and V 5 bases, and 9 bases lay outside the gene matches. CDR3 size: 17 residues. The CDR3 here is CASSPGGNIGSGNTIYF. The CDR3 nucleotides are TGTGCCAGCAGTCCAGGGGGCAATATCGGCTCTGGAAACACCATATATTTT.

There are a few counts of this clonotype. The chain joins TRBV20-1 to TRBJ1-2; 9 nucleotides agree with TRBD1. Germline CDR1 and CDR2: DFQATT and SNEGSKA (reference sequence). V was clipped by 3 bases and J by 6 bases; unmatched bases: 8. The CDR3 contains 14 residues. CDR3 DNA sequence: TGCAGTGCTAGCGTCGAGGACAGGGGAAATGGCTACACCTTC. This gives the protein CSASVEDRGNGYTF.

V is TRBV6-5 and J is TRBJ2-7; weak D call: TRBD2 (6 bases). CDR1 and CDR2 from the germline V gene are MNHEY and SVGAGI. Trimming shortened V by 0 bases and J by 7 bases, and 10 bases separated the two germline ends. This CDR3 comprises 13 residues. In DNA, the CDR3 is TGTGCCAGCAGTTACTCTCCGGGGAGGGAGCAGTACTTC. It specifies CASSYSPGREQYF.

This clonotype was recorded a few times. This chain joins TRBV20-1 and TRBJ1-5, with D possibly TRBD1 on 6 matching bases. The CDR3 runs to 12 residues. CDR1 is DFQATT, CDR2 SNEGSKA, per germline (reference sequence). V lost 4 bases and J lost 6, with 10 bases in between. The CDR3 loop is CSATQGLQPQHF. In DNA form, the CDR3 reads TGCAGTGCTACCCAGGGGCTTCAGCCCCAGCATTTT.

The chain has TRBV9 and TRBJ1-4; TRBD1 is a possible D gene (6 bases). In germline, CDR1 is SGDLS, CDR2 YYNGEE. V dropped 4 bases and J dropped 6 bases, with 10 bases sitting between them. CDR3 length equals 13 residues. The CDR3: CASSSWTDEKLFF. CDR3 coding DNA: TGTGCCAGCAGCTCGTGGACAGATGAAAAACTGTTTTTT.

This clonotype came up a few times. The J gene is TRBJ2-4, the V gene TRBV5-1; D is uncertain. CDR3 size: 15 residues. V shed 6 bases and J shed 1 base, with 14 bases lying between them. Germline CDR1 and CDR2: SGHRS and YFSETQ. CDR3 nucleotides: TGCGCCAGCACGGATCGGATGGGGGCCAAAAACATTCAGTACTTC. It is translated as CASTDRMGAKNIQYF.

In regard to this clonotype: A single base separates this from a much larger clone, so it may be a read error. The chain couples TRBV27 to TRBJ2-5, with D possibly matching TRBD2 (5 bases). CDR3 length: 12 residues. Germline CDR1 reads MNHEY; CDR2 reads SMNVEV (reference sequence). The CDR3 nucleotides are TGTGTCGGAACAGCGGCCCAAGAGACCCAGTACTTC. Translation: CVGTAAQETQYF.

This chain joins TRBV4-1 and TRBJ1-3; D unresolved. The CDR3 has 14 residues. The germline gives CDR1 MGHRA, CDR2 YSYEKL. V shed 0 bases and J shed 6 bases, with 9 bases lying between them. Written as DNA, the CDR3 is TGCGCCAGCAGCCAAGATCGGATTTTAAACACCATATATTTT. Protein product: CASSQDRILNTIYF.

This clonotype was recorded many times. The chain couples TRBV20-1 to TRBJ1-5; D remains ambiguous. Germline V lookup: CDR1 DFQATT, CDR2 SNEGSKA (reference sequence). The CDR3 runs 16 residues. The V end lost 6 bases, the J end lost 3 bases, and 21 bases lay between the germline ends. The CDR3 region has the DNA TGCAGTGCAACCAGAGAGGTGGGCTTTACCAATCAGCCCCAGCATTTT. Protein sequence: CSATREVGFTNQPQHF.

This clonotype was seen at least ten times. This chain uses TRBV2 with TRBJ2-1; TRBD2 matches at 7 bases. This CDR3 is 15 amino acids long. CDR1 and CDR2 from the germline V gene are SNHLY and FYNNEI. The V gene end was trimmed by 10 bases and the J gene end by 5 bases; junction bases not matched to a gene: 14. The CDR3 loop is CATYGGNGGDNEQFF. The CDR3, as DNA: TGTGCCACCTACGGGGGGAATGGTGGCGACAATGAGCAGTTCTTC.

The sample holds many counts of this clonotype. This chain links TRBV6-2 or TRBV6-3 with TRBJ2-3; D tentatively fits TRBD1 or TRBD2 (7 bases each). Trimming shortened V by 5 bases and J by 8 bases, and 14 bases separated the two germline ends. This CDR3 has 13 amino acids. In germline, CDR1 is MNHEY, CDR2 SVGEGT. Written as DNA, the CDR3 is TGTGCCAGCAGTCGAGACAGGGAGGGTACGCAGTATTTT. Protein product: CASSRDREGTQYF.